One T cell receptor beta chain is described in this entry. The entry originates in a study of T cell responses to AZD1222 COVID-19 vaccine. Assay used: immunoSEQ multiplex PCR; TCRdb lists only in-frame clones, some missing. The sample carries 130,000 or so clones, 93% recorded once. CDR3 length equals 13 residues. Trimming at V came to 5 bases and at J to 6 bases, leaving 4 bases not matched to a gene. CDR1 is SGHTA, CDR2 FQGTGA, per germline. V gene TRBV7-3 combines with J gene TRBJ2-4, with 7 bases matching TRBD1. This clonotype originated in an adult in good health. The sample was peripheral blood, taken on day 0 of AZD1222 vaccination. The CDR3 DNA is TGTGCCAGCAGCCCCAGGACAGGAAACATTCAGTACTTC. The encoded protein is CASSPRTGNIQYF.